The clone carrying this TCR beta chain was recorded only once. One end of the junction varies from germline; a read error may be responsible. The data stem from a study of T cells in Graves' hyperthyroidism and ophthalmopathy. It was RNA transcripts that yielded the amplified TCR beta CDR3 regions. The HTBI primer set drove a first-round RT-PCR of the TCR CDR3. TCRdb re-called the multiplex PCR reads through MiXCR, storing one row per CDR3 protein. The sample includes almost 350,000 distinct CDR3 sequences, 15% to 20% seen only once; the top ten take 15%. The CDR3 is made up of 18 amino acids. CDR1 is MGHRA and CDR2 is YSYEKL in the germline V gene.

This TCR was recovered from a woman in her thirties or forties with Graves' ophthalmopathy. This chain uses TRBV4-1 with TRBJ1-2; D is uncertain. The sequencing input was blood. CDR3 residues: CASSPYTPGRTSSYGYIF. Here the CDR3 DNA reads TGCGCCAGCAGCCCATATACACCGGGCCGCACTTCTTCCTATGGCTACATCTTC.